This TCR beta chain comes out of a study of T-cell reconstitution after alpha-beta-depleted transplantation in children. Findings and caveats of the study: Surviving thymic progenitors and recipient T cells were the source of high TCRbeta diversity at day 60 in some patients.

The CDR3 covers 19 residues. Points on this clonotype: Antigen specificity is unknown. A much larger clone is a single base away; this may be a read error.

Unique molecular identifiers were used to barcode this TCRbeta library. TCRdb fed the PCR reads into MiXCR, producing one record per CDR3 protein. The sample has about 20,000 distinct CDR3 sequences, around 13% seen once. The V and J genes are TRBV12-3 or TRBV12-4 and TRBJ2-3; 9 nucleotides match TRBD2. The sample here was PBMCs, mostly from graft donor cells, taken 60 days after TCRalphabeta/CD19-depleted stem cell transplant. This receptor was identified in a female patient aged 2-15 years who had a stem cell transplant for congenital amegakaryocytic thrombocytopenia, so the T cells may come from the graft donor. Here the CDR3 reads CACSDYGASGTLGADTQYF. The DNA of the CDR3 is TGTGCCTGCAGCGACTACGGGGCTAGCGGGACCCTGGGGGCAGATACGCAGTATTTT.